This is a list of T cell receptor beta chains from one sample in a study of control samples from healthy donors and cancer patients. Clones were read by immunoSEQ multiplex PCR, and TCRdb kept only the in-frame ones, dropping some. The sample has approximately 89,000 clones; around 85% are singletons. Material for sequencing was blood. The receptors shown here come from a woman in her thirties or forties in good health. Each CDR3 is given with its conserved first and last residue. D genes are given only for firm matches. Size is omitted from some rows. Given values are once, few, many or a class for expanded clones.

CDR3 protein: CASSYSPGPGNSPLHF
CDR3 DNA: TGTGCCAGCAGTTACTCTCCCGGTCCGGGCAATTCACCCCTCCACTTT
CDR3 length: 16
V gene: TRBV6-5
clone size: NA
J gene: TRBJ1-6
D gene: NA

CDR3 protein: CASSPGQYNSPLHF
CDR3 DNA: TGTGCCAGCAGCCCCGGACAGTACAATTCACCCCTCCACTTT
CDR3 length: 14
V gene: TRBV6-2/TRBV6-3
clone size: NA
J gene: TRBJ1-6
D gene: NA

CDR3 protein: CASSPAGVAGAETQYF
CDR3 DNA: TGTGCCAGCAGCCCCGCCGGGGTAGCGGGGGCTGAGACCCAGTACTTC
CDR3 length: 16
V gene: TRBV7-8
clone size: NA
J gene: TRBJ2-5
D gene: TRBD2

CDR3 protein: CAWSLGAADTQYF
CDR3 DNA: TGTGCCTGGAGTTTGGGGGCAGCAGATACGCAGTATTTT
CDR3 length: 13
V gene: TRBV30
clone size: once
J gene: TRBJ2-3
D gene: NA

CDR3 protein: CASSDHGPYGYTF
CDR3 DNA: TGTGCCAGCAGTGACCACGGACCTTATGGCTACACCTTC
CDR3 length: 13
V gene: TRBV6-1
clone size: few
J gene: TRBJ1-2
D gene: NA

CDR3 protein: CASTETGGYGYTF
CDR3 DNA: TGTGCCAGCACAGAAACTGGGGGCTATGGCTACACCTTC
CDR3 length: 13
V gene: TRBV6-5
clone size: NA
J gene: TRBJ1-2
D gene: NA

CDR3 protein: CASSLFGNQPQHF
CDR3 DNA: TGTGCCAGCAGCTTATTTGGCAATCAGCCCCAGCATTTT
CDR3 length: 13
V gene: TRBV7-2
clone size: NA
J gene: TRBJ1-5
D gene: NA

CDR3 protein: CASSYMGYEQYF
CDR3 DNA: TGTGCCAGCAGTTACATGGGGTACGAGCAGTACTTC
CDR3 length: 12
V gene: TRBV6-6
clone size: NA
J gene: TRBJ2-7
D gene: NA

CDR3 protein: CASNLAQGAGAQYF
CDR3 DNA: TGTGCCAGTAACCTCGCACAGGGGGCCGGGGCGCAGTATTTT
CDR3 length: 14
V gene: TRBV19
clone size: NA
J gene: TRBJ2-3
D gene: TRBD1

CDR3 protein: CASRKTSGTDTQYF
CDR3 DNA: TGTGCCAGCAGGAAGACTAGCGGCACAGATACGCAGTATTTT
CDR3 length: 14
V gene: TRBV2
clone size: NA
J gene: TRBJ2-3
D gene: TRBD2

CDR3 protein: CATSRGSGYGYTF
CDR3 DNA: TGTGCCACCAGCAGGGGTTCGGGCTATGGCTACACCTTC
CDR3 length: 13
V gene: TRBV24-1
clone size: NA
J gene: TRBJ1-2
D gene: NA

CDR3 protein: CASREIQGRHSPLHF
CDR3 DNA: TGTGCCAGCAGGGAGATACAGGGTCGTCATTCACCCCTCCACTTT
CDR3 length: 15
V gene: TRBV6-5
clone size: NA
J gene: TRBJ1-6
D gene: NA

CDR3 protein: CASSRRQDYEQYF
CDR3 DNA: TGTGCCAGCAGCCGCCGACAAGACTACGAGCAGTACTTC
CDR3 length: 13
V gene: TRBV11-3
clone size: NA
J gene: TRBJ2-7
D gene: NA

CDR3 protein: CASSLNSYNEQFF
CDR3 DNA: TGTGCCAGCAGCCTGAACTCCTACAATGAGCAGTTCTTC
CDR3 length: 13
V gene: TRBV7-9
clone size: NA
J gene: TRBJ2-1
D gene: NA

CDR3 protein: CASSPTSQSTNEKLFF
CDR3 DNA: TGTGCCAGCTCACCCACTAGCCAGTCAACTAATGAAAAACTGTTTTTT
CDR3 length: 16
V gene: TRBV18
clone size: once
J gene: TRBJ1-4
D gene: NA

CDR3 protein: CATRPAQGPNTEAFF
CDR3 DNA: TGTGCCACCCGGCCCGCTCAGGGGCCGAACACTGAAGCTTTCTTT
CDR3 length: 15
V gene: TRBV24-1
clone size: few
J gene: TRBJ1-1
D gene: NA

CDR3 protein: CASGNSGAGFGELFF
CDR3 DNA: TGTGCTAGTGGAAACTCCGGGGCGGGGTTCGGGGAGCTGTTTTTT
CDR3 length: 15
V gene: TRBV12-5
clone size: NA
J gene: TRBJ2-2
D gene: NA

CDR3 protein: CASSLRPEGYGYTF
CDR3 DNA: TGTGCCAGCAGCTTAAGGCCGGAGGGGTATGGCTACACCTTC
CDR3 length: 14
V gene: TRBV7-9
clone size: NA
J gene: TRBJ1-2
D gene: NA

CDR3 protein: CASSLVPGSYEQYF
CDR3 DNA: TGTGCCAGCAGCTTAGTCCCGGGGTCCTACGAGCAGTACTTC
CDR3 length: 14
V gene: TRBV7-8
clone size: NA
J gene: TRBJ2-7
D gene: NA

CDR3 protein: CASRPEGDEKLFF
CDR3 DNA: TGTGCCAGCCGACCCGAGGGGGATGAAAAACTGTTTTTT
CDR3 length: 13
V gene: TRBV7-9
clone size: few
J gene: TRBJ1-4
D gene: NA

CDR3 protein: CASSSPGPFSGANVLTF
CDR3 DNA: TGTGCCAGCAGCTCACCCGGACCGTTCTCTGGGGCCAACGTCCTGACTTTC
CDR3 length: 17
V gene: TRBV7-9
clone size: NA
J gene: TRBJ2-6
D gene: NA

CDR3 protein: CASSLGRWTSGPTDTQYF
CDR3 DNA: TGTGCCAGCAGCTTAGGCCGCTGGACTAGCGGGCCCACAGATACGCAGTATTTT
CDR3 length: 18
V gene: TRBV13
clone size: once
J gene: TRBJ2-3
D gene: TRBD2

CDR3 protein: CASSYTPLAGAIYEQYF
CDR3 DNA: TGTGCCAGCAGTTACACCCCACTAGCGGGGGCTATCTACGAGCAGTACTTC
CDR3 length: 17
V gene: TRBV6-2/TRBV6-3
clone size: once
J gene: TRBJ2-7
D gene: TRBD2

CDR3 protein: CASSLELAGGPMYQETQYF
CDR3 DNA: TGTGCCAGCAGCTTGGAGCTAGCGGGGGGACCTATGTACCAAGAGACCCAGTACTTC
CDR3 length: 19
V gene: TRBV5-6
clone size: once
J gene: TRBJ2-5
D gene: TRBD2

CDR3 protein: CASSWDRGSPLHF
CDR3 DNA: TGTGCCAGCAGCTGGGACAGGGGGTCACCCCTCCACTTT
CDR3 length: 13
V gene: TRBV11-3
clone size: NA
J gene: TRBJ1-6
D gene: TRBD1

CDR3 protein: CASSQDEEGSEQYF
CDR3 DNA: TGCGCCAGCAGCCAAGATGAGGAGGGCTCCGAGCAGTACTTC
CDR3 length: 14
V gene: TRBV4-3
clone size: NA
J gene: TRBJ2-7
D gene: NA

CDR3 protein: CASSPVNLLTEAFF
CDR3 DNA: TGTGCCAGCAGCCCCGTAAACCTACTAACTGAAGCTTTCTTT
CDR3 length: 14
V gene: TRBV7-9
clone size: NA
J gene: TRBJ1-1
D gene: NA

CDR3 protein: CSVDTGDTDTQYF
CDR3 DNA: TGCAGCGTTGATACCGGGGACACAGATACGCAGTATTTT
CDR3 length: 13
V gene: TRBV29-1
clone size: NA
J gene: TRBJ2-3
D gene: NA

CDR3 protein: CASSPRIPKNIQYF
CDR3 DNA: TGTGCCAGCAGCCCACGGATTCCTAAAAACATTCAGTACTTC
CDR3 length: 14
V gene: TRBV3-1/TRBV3-2
clone size: NA
J gene: TRBJ2-4
D gene: NA

CDR3 protein: CASSVGGGGDEKLFF
CDR3 DNA: TGTGCCAGCAGCGTAGGCGGGGGAGGGGATGAAAAACTGTTTTTT
CDR3 length: 15
V gene: TRBV9
clone size: NA
J gene: TRBJ1-4
D gene: NA

CDR3 protein: CASSSRGVRGTDTQYF
CDR3 DNA: TGTGCCAGCAGCTCGAGGGGGGTCAGGGGCACAGATACGCAGTATTTT
CDR3 length: 16
V gene: TRBV11-3
clone size: few
J gene: TRBJ2-3
D gene: NA

CDR3 protein: CASSQTARAEGELFF
CDR3 DNA: TGCGCCAGCAGCCAAACGGCCCGGGCGGAAGGGGAGCTGTTTTTT
CDR3 length: 15
V gene: TRBV4-3
clone size: NA
J gene: TRBJ2-2
D gene: NA

CDR3 protein: CASGPRTGQNTEAFF
CDR3 DNA: TGTGCTAGTGGCCCTAGGACAGGACAGAACACTGAAGCTTTCTTT
CDR3 length: 15
V gene: TRBV12-5
clone size: NA
J gene: TRBJ1-1
D gene: TRBD1

CDR3 protein: CASSLGQGRAFF
CDR3 DNA: TGTGCCAGCAGCTTGGGACAGGGGCGAGCTTTCTTT
CDR3 length: 12
V gene: TRBV11-3
clone size: few
J gene: TRBJ1-1
D gene: TRBD1

CDR3 protein: CASSPQRNEQFF
CDR3 DNA: TGTGCCAGCTCACCACAGAGGAATGAGCAGTTCTTC
CDR3 length: 12
V gene: TRBV18
clone size: NA
J gene: TRBJ2-1
D gene: NA

CDR3 protein: CASRGRTGLYNSPLHF
CDR3 DNA: TGTGCCAGCAGAGGACGGACAGGGCTTTATAATTCACCCCTCCACTTT
CDR3 length: 16
V gene: TRBV27
clone size: NA
J gene: TRBJ1-6
D gene: TRBD1

CDR3 protein: CSVEDPDRGRVGYTF
CDR3 DNA: TGCAGCGTTGAAGATCCGGACAGGGGGCGGGTTGGCTACACCTTC
CDR3 length: 15
V gene: TRBV29-1
clone size: NA
J gene: TRBJ1-2
D gene: TRBD1

CDR3 protein: CASSLRPSPNTGELFF
CDR3 DNA: TGTGCCAGCAGCCTACGGCCCAGCCCGAACACCGGGGAGCTGTTTTTT
CDR3 length: 16
V gene: TRBV6-2/TRBV6-3
clone size: NA
J gene: TRBJ2-2
D gene: NA

CDR3 protein: CASSRYTEDYGYTF
CDR3 DNA: TGTGCCAGCTCACGCTACACTGAGGACTATGGCTACACCTTC
CDR3 length: 14
V gene: TRBV18
clone size: many
J gene: TRBJ1-2
D gene: NA

CDR3 protein: CASSQEAEYNSPLHF
CDR3 DNA: TGCGCCAGCAGCCAAGAGGCCGAATATAATTCACCCCTCCACTTT
CDR3 length: 15
V gene: TRBV4-3
clone size: NA
J gene: TRBJ1-6
D gene: NA

CDR3 protein: CASSQGQGEAFF
CDR3 DNA: TGTGCCAGCAGCCAAGGACAGGGTGAAGCTTTCTTT
CDR3 length: 12
V gene: TRBV3-1/TRBV3-2
clone size: few
J gene: TRBJ1-1
D gene: TRBD1

CDR3 protein: CASSQRQGTSEKLFF
CDR3 DNA: TGTGCCAGTAGTCAACGACAGGGGACAAGTGAAAAACTGTTTTTT
CDR3 length: 15
V gene: TRBV19
clone size: NA
J gene: TRBJ1-4
D gene: TRBD1

CDR3 protein: CASSRGGELFF
CDR3 DNA: TGTGCCAGCAGCCGAGGCGGGGAGCTGTTTTTT
CDR3 length: 11
V gene: TRBV3-1/TRBV3-2
clone size: NA
J gene: TRBJ2-2
D gene: NA

CDR3 protein: CASSPEGYYEQYF
CDR3 DNA: TGCGCCAGCAGCCCCGAGGGGTACTACGAGCAGTACTTC
CDR3 length: 13
V gene: TRBV5-1
clone size: NA
J gene: TRBJ2-7
D gene: NA

CDR3 protein: CASSQEMGQGRPQHF
CDR3 DNA: TGTGCCAGCAGCCAAGAGATGGGACAGGGTCGGCCCCAGCATTTT
CDR3 length: 15
V gene: TRBV3-1/TRBV3-2
clone size: once
J gene: TRBJ1-5
D gene: TRBD1